These T cell receptor beta chains were read from a single sample in a study of monozygotic twins with inflammatory bowel disease. TCRdb reprocessed the 5' RACE reads, keeping one entry per CDR3 protein, no DNA. The sample data list around 140,000 distinct CDR3 sequences. Sequencing was carried out using blood. These TCRs come from a human donor with ulcerative colitis or Crohn's disease, or a healthy co-twin of an affected twin (not recorded which). Both conserved end residues are part of each CDR3. The listing skips clone size in some rows; elsewhere it reads once, few, many or a size class.

size | J | V | CDR3
. | TRBJ2-1 | TRBV6-2/TRBV6-3 | CALGGIYRNEQFF
. | TRBJ1-1 | TRBV18 | CASSPSGRNTEAFF
large | TRBJ2-7 | TRBV6-2/TRBV6-3 | CASSYGGQVLENEQYF
. | TRBJ2-5 | TRBV7-3 | CASSLTGGPETQYF
. | TRBJ2-7 | TRBV20-1 | CSANRGQGVYEQYF
. | TRBJ1-6 | TRBV28 | CASSLFLTGTNSPLHF
. | TRBJ1-6 | TRBV7-8 | CASRGGDSPLHF
. | TRBJ2-5 | TRBV11-2 | CASSLALGLAGNQETQYF
. | TRBJ2-7 | TRBV15 | CATSRGFSNEQYF
. | TRBJ1-2 | TRBV12-3/TRBV12-4 | CASSPRTGTNYGYTF